This entry lists 10 T cell receptor beta chains sequenced from one sample in a study of somatic mutations in cytotoxic T cells in rheumatoid arthritis (dated by TCRdb to about 2017). Library generation was performed with the immunoSEQ multiplex PCR assay. TCRdb provides this immuneACCESS table in a form limited to in-frame rearrangements. Some clones are lacking; in checked studies, under half of them reflect an unresolved V gene, and why the rest are absent is not known. Recorded for this sample are thousands of clones; roughly 70% of them occurred a single time. The ten largest account for 35% to 45% of the sample. The specimen was CD8+ T cells sorted from blood. The receptors originated from a man in his forties in good health.

The V gene is TRBV6-1, the J gene TRBJ2-3; no firm D call. V was clipped by 3 bases and J by 1 base, with 11 bases between them. The CDR3 runs 15 residues. Germline values: CDR1 MNHNS, CDR2 SASEGT. CDR3 amino acids: CASSERRGGTDTQYF. The CDR3 nucleotides are TGTGCCAGCAGTGAGAGGAGAGGCGGCACAGATACGCAGTATTTT.

The chain has TRBV15 and TRBJ1-4; a weak D match, TRBD1 (6 bases). Germline values: CDR1 LNHNV, CDR2 YYDKDF (reference sequence). This CDR3 region has 16 residues. Trimming stripped 1 base from V and 3 bases from J, with 12 bases between. CDR3 DNA sequence: TGTGCCACCAGCAGAGCACCCGGGACACCTAATGAAAAACTGTTTTTT. It codes for CATSRAPGTPNEKLFF.

The chain recombines TRBV5-5 with TRBJ2-4; 8 nucleotides line up with TRBD1. CDR1 and CDR2 from the germline V gene are SGHKS and YYEKEE (reference sequence). The CDR3 has 18 amino acids. With V trimmed by 1 base and J by 0 bases, 9 bases remained unmatched. As DNA, the CDR3 is TGTGCCAGCAGCTTGCTTATTATACAGGGGGTAGCCAAAAACATTCAGTACTTC. It yields the protein CASSLLIIQGVAKNIQYF.

The chain carries TRBV7-3 and TRBJ2-1, with D possibly TRBD2 on 7 matching bases. V was trimmed by 3 bases and J by 10 bases, leaving 13 bases between them. In germline, CDR1 is SGHTA, CDR2 FQGTGA. The CDR3 sequence is 13 residues long. For the CDR3, the DNA is TGTGCCAGCAGCTTGCGGGGGAGGGGGGAGCAGTTCTTC. This codes for CASSLRGRGEQFF.

This clone was observed a single time. V and J are TRBV5-1 and TRBJ1-5; D is unclear. Trimming stripped 4 bases from V and 0 bases from J, with 14 bases between. Germline CDR1 reads SGHRS; CDR2 reads YFSETQ. This CDR3 region has 16 residues. This chain's CDR3 is CASSPKGGSSNQPQHF. CDR3 coding DNA: TGCGCCAGCAGCCCGAAGGGAGGGTCTAGCAATCAGCCCCAGCATTTT.

The chain's CDR3 is CASSSATLIYYEQYF. The CDR3 DNA reads TGTGCCAGCAGTTCAGCGACACTAATATACTACGAGCAGTACTTC. The genes are TRBV28 and TRBJ2-7; no firm D call. Trimming took 4 bases from V and 3 from J, leaving 16 bases between them. There are 15 residues in the CDR3. The germline V gene has CDR1 MDHEN and CDR2 SYDVKM.

This clone was detected only a few times. The chain uses TRBV19 and TRBJ2-2; unclear D gene. The germline gives CDR1 LNHDA, CDR2 SQIVND (reference sequence). CDR3 length equals 13 residues. Deletions cut 7 bases from V and 4 bases from J, with 10 bases between. The CDR3 sequence: CASKRESTGELFF. DNA of the CDR3: TGTGCCAGTAAAAGGGAAAGCACCGGGGAGCTGTTTTTT.

The gene calls are TRBV7-7 and TRBJ2-7; D unclear. Trimming removed 6 bases from V and 6 bases from J, with 15 bases in between. The CDR3 spans 13 residues. Germline values: CDR1 SSHAT, CDR2 FNYEAQ (reference sequence). The DNA of the CDR3 is TGTGCCAGCAGTCAAGACCTCGCGGCCGAGCAGTACTTC. It codes for CASSQDLAAEQYF.

Only one count was recorded for this clone. V and J are TRBV30 and TRBJ1-6, with no clear D. V dropped 4 bases and J dropped 8 bases, with 12 bases sitting between them. Germline assignment: CDR1 GTSNPN and CDR2 SVGIG (reference sequence). The CDR3 runs to 13 residues. CDR3 sequence: CAWTDRTDSPLHF. The CDR3 nucleotides read TGTGCCTGGACCGACCGAACGGATTCACCCCTCCACTTT. The full variable domain, its missing parts supplied by reference TRBV30 and TRBJ1-6, is SQTIHQWPATLVQPVGSPLSLECTVEGTSNPNLYWYRQAAGRGLQLLFYSVGIGQISSEVPQNLSASRPQDRQFILSSKKLLLSDSGFYLCAWTDRTDSPLHFGNGTRLTVT.

This chain connects TRBV5-4 to TRBJ1-1; D is unresolved. Germline V CDR1 and CDR2: SGHNT, YYREEE (reference sequence). Trimming stripped 3 bases from V and 1 base from J, with 4 bases between. The CDR3 covers 12 residues. The CDR3 DNA follows: TGTGCCAGCAGCTCAGAGAACACTGAAGCTTTCTTT. As protein: CASSSENTEAFF.